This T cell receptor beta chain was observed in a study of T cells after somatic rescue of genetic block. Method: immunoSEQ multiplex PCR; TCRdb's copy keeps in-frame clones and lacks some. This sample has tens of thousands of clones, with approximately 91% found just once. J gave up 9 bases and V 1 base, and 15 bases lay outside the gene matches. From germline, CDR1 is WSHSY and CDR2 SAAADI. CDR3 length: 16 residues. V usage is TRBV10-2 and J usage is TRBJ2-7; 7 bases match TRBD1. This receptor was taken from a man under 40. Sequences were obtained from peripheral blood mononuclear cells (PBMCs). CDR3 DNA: TGCGCCAGCAGTGAGTTCCGACAGGGTGGGGAGAATGGGCAGTACTTC. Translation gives CASSEFRQGGENGQYF.